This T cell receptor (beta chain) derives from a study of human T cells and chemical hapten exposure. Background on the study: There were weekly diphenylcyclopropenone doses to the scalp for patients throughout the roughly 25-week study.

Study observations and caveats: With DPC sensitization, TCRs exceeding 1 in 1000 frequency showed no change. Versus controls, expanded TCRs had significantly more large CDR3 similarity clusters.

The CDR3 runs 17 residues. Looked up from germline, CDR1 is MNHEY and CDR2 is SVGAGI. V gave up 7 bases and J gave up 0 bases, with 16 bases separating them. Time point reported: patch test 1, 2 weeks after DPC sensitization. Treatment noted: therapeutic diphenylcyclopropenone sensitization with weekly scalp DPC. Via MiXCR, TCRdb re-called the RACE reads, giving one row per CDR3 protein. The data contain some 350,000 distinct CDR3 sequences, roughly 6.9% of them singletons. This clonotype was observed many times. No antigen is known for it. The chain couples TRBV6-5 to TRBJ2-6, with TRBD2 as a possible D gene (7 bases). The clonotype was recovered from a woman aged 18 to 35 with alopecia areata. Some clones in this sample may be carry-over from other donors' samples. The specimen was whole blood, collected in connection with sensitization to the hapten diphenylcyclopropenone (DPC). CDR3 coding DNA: TGTGCCAGCACTGCCGGGGGGCCCTACTCTGGGGCCAACGTCCTGACTTTC. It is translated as CASTAGGPYSGANVLTF.